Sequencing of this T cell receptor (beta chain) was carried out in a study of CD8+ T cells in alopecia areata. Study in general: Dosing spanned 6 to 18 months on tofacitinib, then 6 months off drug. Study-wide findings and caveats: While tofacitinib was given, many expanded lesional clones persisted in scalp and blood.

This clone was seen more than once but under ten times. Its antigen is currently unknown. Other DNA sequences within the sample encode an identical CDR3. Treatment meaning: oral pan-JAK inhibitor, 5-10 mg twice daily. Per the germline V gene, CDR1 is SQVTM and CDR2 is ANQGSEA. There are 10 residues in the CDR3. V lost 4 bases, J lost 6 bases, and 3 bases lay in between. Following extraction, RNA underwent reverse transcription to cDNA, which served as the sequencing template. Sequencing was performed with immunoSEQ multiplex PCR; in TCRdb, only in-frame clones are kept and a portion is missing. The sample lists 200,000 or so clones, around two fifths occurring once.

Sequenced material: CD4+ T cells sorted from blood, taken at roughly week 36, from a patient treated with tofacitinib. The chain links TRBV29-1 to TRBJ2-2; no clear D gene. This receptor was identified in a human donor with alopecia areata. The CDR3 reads CSVGAGELFF. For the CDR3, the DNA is TGCAGCGTTGGGGCCGGGGAGCTGTTTTTT.